The rows below give T cell receptor beta chains drawn from one sample of a study of T cell repertoires in cytomegalovirus infection. TCRdb re-called the reads through MiXCR, storing one row per CDR3 protein. This table has over 450,000 distinct CDR3 sequences, around 10% appearing once. The specimen sequenced was PBMCs. The receptor set was obtained from a human donor in good health (CMV status not recorded). Some clones in this sample may be carry-over from other donors' samples. Both conserved end residues are trimmed from each CDR3. D genes are given only for firm matches.

J,V,length,D,CDR3
TRBJ2-1,TRBV2,9,.,ASSDGVEQF
TRBJ1-2,TRBV27,12,TRBD1,ASRPTGGNYGYT
TRBJ2-2,TRBV6-5,10,.,ASSYASGELF
TRBJ2-3,TRBV7-2,13,TRBD1,ASSTWDRPTGTQY
TRBJ2-7,TRBV28,12,.,ASSTKRSDYEQY
TRBJ2-1,TRBV20-1,13,TRBD2,SASGGRASYNEQF
TRBJ1-2,TRBV12-3/TRBV12-4,13,TRBD1,ASSLGQSPYYGYT
TRBJ2-7,TRBV25-1,12,TRBD1,ASKPPGTDYEQY
TRBJ1-5,TRBV27,12,.,ASRGTVSNQPQH
TRBJ2-3,TRBV6-1,13,.,ASSVLPPGMDTQY
TRBJ2-4,TRBV29-1,9,.,SGAEGTMQY
TRBJ1-5,TRBV7-2,12,.,ASSLGWGMQPQH
TRBJ1-1,TRBV2,14,TRBD1,ASTWGTGGENTEAF
TRBJ2-2,TRBV3-1,16,TRBD2,ASSQRTSGRGGTGELF
TRBJ2-7,TRBV7-2,12,TRBD2,ASSQGLAGGEQY
TRBJ2-1,TRBV29-1,11,TRBD2,SVEVLAGNEQF
TRBJ2-1,TRBV11-3,16,TRBD2,ASSPRNPLAGQSGEQF
TRBJ1-2,TRBV28,11,.,ASSSGINYGYT
TRBJ2-7,TRBV5-1,12,TRBD1,ASSKPGQEGEQY
TRBJ1-2,TRBV5-8,7,.,ASSGGHT
TRBJ1-5,TRBV12-3/TRBV12-4,12,.,ASSQVGMSQPQH
TRBJ2-1,TRBV14,14,.,ASSSRSRGPLNEQF